These 5 T cell receptor beta chains share one sample of origin, sequenced in a study of CD8+ T cells in alopecia areata. RNA extraction and reverse transcription yielded cDNA as sequencing template. Only in-frame clones appear in the TCRdb table, and some are missing; sequencing was by immunoSEQ multiplex PCR. The profile shows about 60,000 clones, 46% of them singletons. Specified treatment: oral pan-JAK inhibitor, 5-10 mg twice daily. The sequencing here drew on CD8+ T cells sorted from blood, taken around week 37, from a patient treated with tofacitinib. The source is a human donor with alopecia areata.

This chain connects TRBV4-1 to TRBJ2-5; no reliable D call. The CDR3 has 14 amino acids. Germline V lookup: CDR1 MGHRA, CDR2 YSYEKL. The V and J ends lost 0 bases and 7 bases respectively, with 12 bases between them. As DNA, the CDR3 is TGCGCCAGCAGCCAAGATGGCCGGTCATGGACCCAGTACTTC. Translation: CASSQDGRSWTQYF.

The V call is TRBV7-9, the J call TRBJ2-7; 8 positions agree with TRBD1. Trimming took 6 bases from V and 2 from J; bases not matched to a gene: 12. The V gene's germline CDR1 is SEHNR and CDR2 FQNEAQ (reference sequence). CDR3 length: 16 residues. The chain's CDR3 is CASRPSDRGFPYEQYF. The CDR3, as DNA: TGTGCCAGCAGACCTTCTGACAGGGGATTCCCCTACGAGCAGTACTTC.

CDR3 loop: CATSREALARGGEQYF. CDR3 coding DNA: TGTGCCACCAGCAGAGAGGCACTAGCGAGAGGGGGGGAGCAGTACTTC. The chain carries TRBV15 and TRBJ2-7, with D possibly TRBD2 on 7 matching bases. CDR1 is LNHNV, CDR2 YYDKDF, per germline (reference sequence). CDR3 length: 16 residues. V shed 0 bases and J shed 7 bases, with 19 bases lying between them.

For this clone: The junction and the germline gene differ at one end; a read error may be behind it. J is TRBJ2-7 and V is TRBV5-4; D remains unclear. Germline values: CDR1 SGHNT, CDR2 YYREEE (reference sequence). CDR3 length: 13 residues. The DNA for the CDR3 is TGCGCCAGCAGCCAAGTAAGGGACTACGAGCAGTACTTC. Translated, it gives CASSQVRDYEQYF.

The chain carries TRBV2 and TRBJ1-5; D gene uncertain. The CDR3 is 15 amino acids. Germline lookup yields CDR1 SNHLY and CDR2 FYNNEI. Trimming left V 2 bases short and J 2 bases short, with 10 bases between. The CDR3 nucleotides are TGTGCCAGCAGTGAATGGGCGAGAGGCAATCAGCCCCAGCATTTT. Its protein product is CASSEWARGNQPQHF.